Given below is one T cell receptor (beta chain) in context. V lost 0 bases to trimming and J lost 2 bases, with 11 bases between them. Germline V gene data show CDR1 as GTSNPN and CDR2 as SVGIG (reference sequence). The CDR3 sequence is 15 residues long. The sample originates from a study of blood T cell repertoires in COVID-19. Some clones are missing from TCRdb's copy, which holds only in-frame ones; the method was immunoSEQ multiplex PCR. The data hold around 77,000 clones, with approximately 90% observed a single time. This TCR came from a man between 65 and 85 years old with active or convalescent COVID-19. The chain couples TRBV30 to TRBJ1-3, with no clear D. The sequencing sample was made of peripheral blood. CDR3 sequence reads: CAWSVGGSAGNTIYF. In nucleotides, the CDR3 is TGTGCCTGGAGTGTTGGAGGTTCCGCTGGAAACACCATATATTTT.